The next 5 T cell receptor beta chains were all read from a single sample in a study of monozygotic twins with inflammatory bowel disease. TCRdb reprocessed the 5' RACE reads and keeps a single row for each CDR3 protein, giving no DNA. The repertoire table contains approximately 400,000 distinct CDR3 sequences. The sequenced sample was blood. The receptor source for this set is a human donor with ulcerative colitis or Crohn's disease, or a healthy co-twin of an affected twin (not recorded which).

The genes are TRBV7-9 and TRBJ2-5; TCRdb reports TRBD2, a call that lacks DNA to check it against. CDR1 is SEHNR, CDR2 FQNEAQ, per germline (reference sequence). This CDR3 is 15 amino acids long. CDR3 in amino acids: CASSGGTSMVETQYF.

The chain links TRBV3-1 to TRBJ1-5; checking the TCRdb D call of TRBD1 is not possible without DNA. The CDR3 runs to 16 residues. Germline CDR1 reads LGHDT; CDR2 reads YNNKEL (reference sequence). The CDR3 region is CASSPRLGNVNQPQHF.

The genes are TRBV12-3 or TRBV12-4 and TRBJ2-5; the D call of TRBD1 rests on TCRdb alone, since no DNA is present to check it. The CDR3 runs 17 residues. This chain's CDR3 is CASSLGPGTLGGGTQYF.

The genes are TRBV12-3 or TRBV12-4 and TRBJ1-2; without DNA, the TCRdb call of TRBD1 cannot be checked. The CDR3 contains 15 residues. Here the CDR3 reads CASRDRGIANYGYTF.

The chain uses TRBV7-6 and TRBJ2-1. The CDR3 is 13 amino acids. The germline V gene encodes CDR1 SGHVS and CDR2 FNYEAQ. CDR3 protein: CASGLESYNEQFF.